These T cell receptor beta chains were read from a single sample in a study of OX40 agonist ivuxolimab in advanced cancers. The method was immunoSEQ multiplex PCR; TCRdb's version includes in-frame clones alone and lacks a portion of them. The data show approximately 100,000 clones, 70% to 90% seen once. The input for sequencing was CD4+ or CD8+ T cells sorted from blood, taken in a trial of the OX40 agonist ivuxolimab. Receptor source: an adult with an advanced solid tumor such as melanoma, head and neck, liver or kidney cancer. CDR3s leave out the opening cysteine and the closing phenylalanine or tryptophan. Each record gives: CDR3 protein, J gene, D gene, V gene, clone size. D genes are given only for firm matches. Expanded clones are given a class, and other clones once, few, many or no size at all.

cdr3_aa: ASSLEGSSSYNSPLH
j_call: TRBJ1-6
d_call: .
v_call: TRBV27
clone_size: .

cdr3_aa: ASRFQADYGYT
j_call: TRBJ1-2
d_call: .
v_call: TRBV11-2
clone_size: many

cdr3_aa: ASTFPGGAEPQH
j_call: TRBJ1-5
d_call: TRBD1
v_call: TRBV19
clone_size: .

cdr3_aa: ASSVTEGFETQY
j_call: TRBJ2-5
d_call: .
v_call: TRBV9
clone_size: .

cdr3_aa: ASSFPGTEQF
j_call: TRBJ2-1
d_call: .
v_call: TRBV7-6
clone_size: .

cdr3_aa: ASSKLAGVHNEQF
j_call: TRBJ2-1
d_call: TRBD2
v_call: TRBV7-8
clone_size: .

cdr3_aa: ASSEAAGGDTIY
j_call: TRBJ1-3
d_call: TRBD1
v_call: TRBV6-1
clone_size: .

cdr3_aa: AISGTGAEKLF
j_call: TRBJ1-4
d_call: TRBD1
v_call: TRBV10-3
clone_size: .

cdr3_aa: ASSATGVNSPLH
j_call: TRBJ1-6
d_call: TRBD1
v_call: TRBV6-5
clone_size: .

cdr3_aa: ASRRTGRNEQF
j_call: TRBJ2-1
d_call: TRBD1
v_call: TRBV7-3
clone_size: .

cdr3_aa: ASSLSSGATNEKLF
j_call: TRBJ1-4
d_call: .
v_call: TRBV27
clone_size: .

cdr3_aa: SVDIDSSYEQY
j_call: TRBJ2-7
d_call: .
v_call: TRBV29-1
clone_size: .

cdr3_aa: ASSGQAHTEAF
j_call: TRBJ1-1
d_call: .
v_call: TRBV25-1
clone_size: .

cdr3_aa: ASSLARLAGGRRETDTQY
j_call: TRBJ2-3
d_call: TRBD2
v_call: TRBV7-6
clone_size: few

cdr3_aa: AITADRDYGYT
j_call: TRBJ1-2
d_call: .
v_call: TRBV10-3
clone_size: few

cdr3_aa: ASSRTGQGGETQY
j_call: TRBJ2-5
d_call: TRBD1
v_call: TRBV7-9
clone_size: once

cdr3_aa: ASSRGGAPNEQF
j_call: TRBJ2-1
d_call: TRBD2
v_call: TRBV19
clone_size: .

cdr3_aa: ASSGGQVLNEQF
j_call: TRBJ2-1
d_call: TRBD1
v_call: TRBV7-9
clone_size: once

cdr3_aa: ASSQGPLKQDTQY
j_call: TRBJ2-3
d_call: .
v_call: TRBV7-7
clone_size: .

cdr3_aa: ASSYHSSETDTQY
j_call: TRBJ2-3
d_call: .
v_call: TRBV9
clone_size: .

cdr3_aa: ASSWYRDYSGNEQF
j_call: TRBJ2-1
d_call: TRBD2
v_call: TRBV5-1
clone_size: once

cdr3_aa: ASSPELSPRTYEQY
j_call: TRBJ2-7
d_call: .
v_call: TRBV4-3
clone_size: .

cdr3_aa: ASSLASGAQETQY
j_call: TRBJ2-5
d_call: .
v_call: TRBV5-6
clone_size: .

cdr3_aa: ASSLDGSGDTQY
j_call: TRBJ2-3
d_call: TRBD2
v_call: TRBV11-2
clone_size: once

cdr3_aa: ASSTTQQGVYGYT
j_call: TRBJ1-2
d_call: .
v_call: TRBV5-8
clone_size: .

cdr3_aa: ASSNPINQPQH
j_call: TRBJ1-5
d_call: .
v_call: TRBV19
clone_size: .

cdr3_aa: AWSVVDQPQH
j_call: TRBJ1-5
d_call: .
v_call: TRBV30
clone_size: .

cdr3_aa: ASSQDSGIGGSPLH
j_call: TRBJ1-6
d_call: .
v_call: TRBV4-3
clone_size: .

cdr3_aa: ASSLGTGEREQY
j_call: TRBJ2-7
d_call: TRBD1
v_call: TRBV5-1
clone_size: .